A selection of T cell receptor beta chains follows, all from one sample in a study of blood T cell repertoires in COVID-19. Sequencing used immunoSEQ multiplex PCR; TCRdb keeps in-frame clones, though not all of them. The sample yields just over 300,000 clones, under 90% seen once. The sample was peripheral blood. These TCRs come from a woman in her twenties or thirties with COVID-19, enrolled during active disease. Each CDR3 is given with its conserved first and last residue. The D gene is left open where the match is weak. Clone size is shown for a subset of rows, as once, few, many or a class of expanded clone.

d_call: NA
j_call: TRBJ1-1
clone_size: few
cdr3_length: 16
v_call: TRBV5-5
cdr3_nt: TGTGCCAGCAGCCGTAGAACGACAGAGATGAACACTGAAGCTTTCTTT
cdr3_aa: CASSRRTTEMNTEAFF

d_call: NA
j_call: TRBJ2-6
clone_size: NA
cdr3_length: 16
v_call: TRBV28
cdr3_nt: TGTGCCAGCAGGAGTTCTCTTGGCTCTGGGGCCAACGTCCTGACTTTC
cdr3_aa: CASRSSLGSGANVLTF

d_call: TRBD2
j_call: TRBJ2-1
clone_size: NA
cdr3_length: 16
v_call: TRBV27
cdr3_nt: TGTGCCAGCAGTTTATCGGCGGGGGGTCTTTTGAATGAGCAGTTCTTC
cdr3_aa: CASSLSAGGLLNEQFF

d_call: NA
j_call: TRBJ2-3
clone_size: NA
cdr3_length: 13
v_call: TRBV12-3/TRBV12-4
cdr3_nt: TGTGCCAGCAGTTTAACAGGGCCAGATACGCAGTATTTT
cdr3_aa: CASSLTGPDTQYF

d_call: TRBD2
j_call: TRBJ2-2
clone_size: NA
cdr3_length: 15
v_call: TRBV19
cdr3_nt: TGTGCCAGTACCCCCGGCGGGGGGAACACCGGGGAGCTGTTTTTT
cdr3_aa: CASTPGGGNTGELFF

d_call: TRBD1
j_call: TRBJ1-1
clone_size: NA
cdr3_length: 11
v_call: TRBV29-1
cdr3_nt: TGCAGCGTTATGACAGGGACAGAAGCTTTCTTT
cdr3_aa: CSVMTGTEAFF

d_call: NA
j_call: TRBJ1-4
clone_size: NA
cdr3_length: 15
v_call: TRBV3-1/TRBV3-2
cdr3_nt: TGTGCCAGCAGCCAAGATGGGGAGGCTAATGAAAAACTGTTTTTT
cdr3_aa: CASSQDGEANEKLFF

d_call: TRBD1
j_call: TRBJ2-3
clone_size: once
cdr3_length: 16
v_call: TRBV4-3
cdr3_nt: TGCGCCAGCAGCCGAGGCCGGACAGGCGGCACAGATACGCAGTATTTT
cdr3_aa: CASSRGRTGGTDTQYF

d_call: NA
j_call: TRBJ1-2
clone_size: NA
cdr3_length: 13
v_call: TRBV29-1
cdr3_nt: TGCAGCGTTGAAGATGGGAGGGGGTATGGCTACACCTTC
cdr3_aa: CSVEDGRGYGYTF

d_call: TRBD2
j_call: TRBJ2-5
clone_size: NA
cdr3_length: 15
v_call: TRBV5-1
cdr3_nt: TGCGCCAGCAACCCTGGGGGAGGGGTCCAAGAGACCCAGTACTTC
cdr3_aa: CASNPGGGVQETQYF

d_call: NA
j_call: TRBJ2-2
clone_size: NA
cdr3_length: 15
v_call: TRBV21-1
cdr3_nt: TGTGCCAGCAGCAAAGCTAGCGGGGGGGCCTGGGAGCTGTTTTTT
cdr3_aa: CASSKASGGAWELFF

d_call: NA
j_call: TRBJ1-5
clone_size: NA
cdr3_length: 19
v_call: TRBV15
cdr3_nt: TGTGCCACCAGCAGAGATATCCCTGGGCCTCCGGATTTCGGTCAGCCCCAGCATTTT
cdr3_aa: CATSRDIPGPPDFGQPQHF

d_call: NA
j_call: TRBJ1-3
clone_size: NA
cdr3_length: 14
v_call: TRBV5-5
cdr3_nt: TGTGCCAGCAGCTCCTTGGACAGACCAAACACCATATATTTT
cdr3_aa: CASSSLDRPNTIYF

d_call: TRBD1
j_call: TRBJ1-1
clone_size: NA
cdr3_length: 13
v_call: TRBV6-6
cdr3_nt: TGTGCCAGCAACCTACAGGGGGCGGCAGAAGCTTTCTTT
cdr3_aa: CASNLQGAAEAFF

d_call: TRBD2
j_call: TRBJ2-1
clone_size: NA
cdr3_length: 16
v_call: TRBV18
cdr3_nt: TGTGCCAGCTCACCAGCTAGCGGGGGCTCCTACAATGAGCAGTTCTTC
cdr3_aa: CASSPASGGSYNEQFF

d_call: NA
j_call: TRBJ2-3
clone_size: once
cdr3_length: 14
v_call: TRBV5-1
cdr3_nt: TGCGCCAGCAGCTTGTTCGAGGGTCGGGATACGCAGTATTTT
cdr3_aa: CASSLFEGRDTQYF

d_call: NA
j_call: TRBJ2-3
clone_size: NA
cdr3_length: 13
v_call: TRBV6-5
cdr3_nt: TGTGCCAGCAGTTACCGACTCGCGGATACGCAGTATTTT
cdr3_aa: CASSYRLADTQYF

d_call: NA
j_call: TRBJ1-1
clone_size: NA
cdr3_length: 13
v_call: TRBV7-3
cdr3_nt: TGTGCCAGCAGCCTCGACACTTACACTGAAGCTTTCTTT
cdr3_aa: CASSLDTYTEAFF

d_call: NA
j_call: TRBJ1-3
clone_size: NA
cdr3_length: 15
v_call: TRBV28
cdr3_nt: TGTGCCAGCAACCCTCCCTCCGGGTTCGGAAACACCATATATTTT
cdr3_aa: CASNPPSGFGNTIYF

d_call: TRBD1
j_call: TRBJ1-5
clone_size: NA
cdr3_length: 15
v_call: TRBV19
cdr3_nt: TGTGCCAGTAGTATGAAAGGACAGGGGTATCAGCCCCAGCATTTT
cdr3_aa: CASSMKGQGYQPQHF

d_call: NA
j_call: TRBJ2-1
clone_size: NA
cdr3_length: 14
v_call: TRBV4-3
cdr3_nt: TGCGCCAGCAGCCAAGCAGGGGTTGTGAATGAGCAGTTCTTC
cdr3_aa: CASSQAGVVNEQFF

d_call: TRBD2
j_call: TRBJ2-1
clone_size: few
cdr3_length: 15
v_call: TRBV5-4
cdr3_nt: TGTGCCAGCAGCTTGGTAGCGGGGGATCACAATGAGCAGTTCTTC
cdr3_aa: CASSLVAGDHNEQFF

d_call: TRBD1
j_call: TRBJ1-3
clone_size: NA
cdr3_length: 18
v_call: TRBV6-1
cdr3_nt: TGTGCCAGCAGTGAAGTCGGAATACCGGGACAGGGTAGAAACACCATATATTTT
cdr3_aa: CASSEVGIPGQGRNTIYF

d_call: NA
j_call: TRBJ1-1
clone_size: NA
cdr3_length: 13
v_call: TRBV29-1
cdr3_nt: TGCAGCGTTGGGGGGGGCCCGAACACTGAAGCTTTCTTT
cdr3_aa: CSVGGGPNTEAFF

d_call: TRBD1
j_call: TRBJ1-6
clone_size: NA
cdr3_length: 13
v_call: TRBV2
cdr3_nt: TGTGCCAGCAGCCCGGGACAGAATTCACCCCTCCACTTT
cdr3_aa: CASSPGQNSPLHF

d_call: TRBD1
j_call: TRBJ2-4
clone_size: NA
cdr3_length: 17
v_call: TRBV28
cdr3_nt: TGTGCCAGCAGTTCGACGCAGGGGGTCGGGGATCAAAACATTCAGTACTTC
cdr3_aa: CASSSTQGVGDQNIQYF

d_call: TRBD1
j_call: TRBJ1-2
clone_size: NA
cdr3_length: 12
v_call: TRBV2
cdr3_nt: TGTGCCAGCAATATGGACAGGGATGGCTACACCTTC
cdr3_aa: CASNMDRDGYTF

d_call: NA
j_call: TRBJ1-2
clone_size: NA
cdr3_length: 13
v_call: TRBV29-1
cdr3_nt: TGCAGCGTTGGAGCGAGGGCCCCCTATGGCTACACCTTC
cdr3_aa: CSVGARAPYGYTF

d_call: TRBD1
j_call: TRBJ2-7
clone_size: once
cdr3_length: 15
v_call: TRBV19
cdr3_nt: TGTGCCAGTAGTGTAGGACAGGGGAGCTCCTACGAGCAGTACTTC
cdr3_aa: CASSVGQGSSYEQYF

d_call: NA
j_call: TRBJ2-7
clone_size: NA
cdr3_length: 11
v_call: TRBV12-3/TRBV12-4
cdr3_nt: TGTGCCAGCAGTTTCGGGGGGCAGCAGTACTTC
cdr3_aa: CASSFGGQQYF

d_call: NA
j_call: TRBJ1-1
clone_size: NA
cdr3_length: 14
v_call: TRBV5-5
cdr3_nt: TGTGCCAGCAGCTTATTGACAGGACTCTTAGAAGCTTTCTTT
cdr3_aa: CASSLLTGLLEAFF

d_call: TRBD1
j_call: TRBJ1-5
clone_size: NA
cdr3_length: 14
v_call: TRBV5-5
cdr3_nt: TGTGCCAGCAGCTTGGCAGGGGGCGATCAGCCCCAGCATTTT
cdr3_aa: CASSLAGGDQPQHF

d_call: NA
j_call: TRBJ2-5
clone_size: NA
cdr3_length: 14
v_call: TRBV5-6
cdr3_nt: TGTGCCAGCAGCTTGTTACGGTTCCAAGAGACCCAGTACTTC
cdr3_aa: CASSLLRFQETQYF

d_call: TRBD1
j_call: TRBJ1-6
clone_size: few
cdr3_length: 16
v_call: TRBV5-4
cdr3_nt: TGTGCCAGCAGCTTGGGACAGGGGATTTATAATTCACCCCTCCACTTT
cdr3_aa: CASSLGQGIYNSPLHF

d_call: NA
j_call: TRBJ1-2
clone_size: NA
cdr3_length: 15
v_call: TRBV18
cdr3_nt: TGTGCCAGCTCACCGGGACGGACAGATAACTATGGCTACACCTTC
cdr3_aa: CASSPGRTDNYGYTF

d_call: NA
j_call: TRBJ1-5
clone_size: NA
cdr3_length: 18
v_call: TRBV6-2/TRBV6-3
cdr3_nt: TGTGCCAGCAGTCCCGTAACAACAGACAGAAATAGCAATCAGCCCCAGCATTTT
cdr3_aa: CASSPVTTDRNSNQPQHF

d_call: NA
j_call: TRBJ2-1
clone_size: NA
cdr3_length: 16
v_call: TRBV11-3
cdr3_nt: TGTGCCAGCAGCTTAGGGCCGTCAAGCTCCTACAATGAGCAGTTCTTC
cdr3_aa: CASSLGPSSSYNEQFF

d_call: TRBD1
j_call: TRBJ1-6
clone_size: once
cdr3_length: 15
v_call: TRBV5-1
cdr3_nt: TGCGCCAGCAGCGTAAGGACAGGGAAAAATTCACCCCTCCACTTT
cdr3_aa: CASSVRTGKNSPLHF

d_call: TRBD1
j_call: TRBJ2-1
clone_size: NA
cdr3_length: 12
v_call: TRBV7-9
cdr3_nt: TGTGCCAGCAGCAGACAGGGGAATGAGCAGTTCTTC
cdr3_aa: CASSRQGNEQFF

d_call: NA
j_call: TRBJ2-3
clone_size: NA
cdr3_length: 15
v_call: TRBV7-9
cdr3_nt: TGTGCCAGCAGCCTATCCGGGAGCATAATAGATACGCAGTATTTT
cdr3_aa: CASSLSGSIIDTQYF

d_call: TRBD1
j_call: TRBJ2-1
clone_size: once
cdr3_length: 16
v_call: TRBV10-1
cdr3_nt: TGCGCCAGCAGTGCCCCGGGGACAGGGGGAGGGAATGAGCAGTTCTTC
cdr3_aa: CASSAPGTGGGNEQFF